Below are 23 T cell receptor beta chains sequenced from a single sample in a study of blood T cell repertoires in COVID-19. Method: immunoSEQ multiplex PCR; TCRdb's copy keeps in-frame clones and lacks some. The sample lists 80,000 to 100,000 clones, roughly 80% occurring once. Sequencing was carried out using peripheral blood. The source of these receptors is a man aged 55 to 69 with acute or convalescent COVID-19.

The rearrangement uses TRBV5-4 and TRBJ2-3; 8 bases are shared with TRBD1. Germline lookup yields CDR1 SGHNT and CDR2 YYREEE (reference sequence). J was trimmed by 2 bases and V by 1 base; bases with no gene match: 3. The CDR3 contains 15 residues. The CDR3 reads CASSLTGGYTDTQYF. The CDR3 DNA sequence: TGTGCCAGCAGCTTGACAGGGGGATACACAGATACGCAGTATTTT.

In this sample, this clone turned up a few times. The chain has TRBV7-3 and TRBJ2-1; no clear D gene. Germline CDR1 and CDR2: SGHTA and FQGTGA. Trimming cost V 2 bases and J 7 bases, with 9 bases left between them. The CDR3 consists of 13 residues. The CDR3 spells CASSLARQNEQFF. The CDR3 DNA reads TGTGCCAGCAGCTTAGCTCGTCAGAATGAGCAGTTCTTC.

The chain links TRBV24-1 to TRBJ2-3, with D unresolved. The CDR3 loop spans 15 amino acids. Germline assignment: CDR1 KGHDR and CDR2 SFDVKD. V lost 5 bases, J lost 2 bases, and 13 bases lay in between. The CDR3: CATSGSAGYTDTQYF. CDR3 DNA sequence: TGTGCCACCAGTGGATCGGCAGGATACACAGATACGCAGTATTTT.

The chain recombines TRBV6-6 with TRBJ2-3; maybe TRBD2 (6 bases). Germline CDR1 and CDR2: MNHNY and SVGAGI (reference sequence). Trimming shortened V by 8 bases and J by 0 bases, and 12 bases separated the two germline ends. CDR3 length: 14 residues. CDR3 bases: TGTGCCAGCGAGCGGGTCCCTAGCACAGATACGCAGTATTTT. It yields the protein CASERVPSTDTQYF.

The J gene is TRBJ1-1, the V gene TRBV19; D is ambiguous. The CDR3 consists of 15 residues. Trimming removed 1 base from V and 0 bases from J, with 9 bases in between. From germline, CDR1 is LNHDA and CDR2 SQIVND (reference sequence). CDR3 loop: CASSIAEEMNTEAFF. The CDR3 DNA reads as TGTGCCAGTAGTATAGCGGAGGAGATGAACACTGAAGCTTTCTTT.

This clone was counted between two and nine times. The chain is built from TRBV2 and TRBJ1-2; TRBD1 agrees at 7 bases. Looked up from germline, CDR1 is SNHLY and CDR2 is FYNNEI. The CDR3 length is 14 residues. Trimming at V came to 3 bases and at J to 4 bases, leaving 5 bases not matched to a gene. The CDR3 DNA reads as TGTGCCAGCAGTGACGAGGGGGCCGGCTATGGCTACACCTTC. It specifies CASSDEGAGYGYTF. The full variable domain, rest sourced from reference TRBV2 and TRBJ1-2, is EPEVTQTPSHQVTQMGQEVILRCVPISNHLYFYWYRQILGQKVEFLVSFYNNEISEKSEIFDDQFSVERPDGSNFTLKIRSTKLEDSAMYFCASSDEGAGYGYTFGSGTRLTVV.

The chain carries TRBV18 and TRBJ2-2; 11 positions agree with TRBD1. CDR1 and CDR2 from the germline V gene are KGHSH and LQKENI. The trim removed 3 bases at V and 6 bases at J, leaving 3 bases unmatched. The CDR3 sequence is 15 residues long. The CDR3 DNA is TGTGCCAGCTCACCCAGGACAGGGGGCTCCGGGGAGCTGTTTTTT. Protein product: CASSPRTGGSGELFF.

This clone was counted only a few times. The CDR3 sequence is CASSSTNRLAGVDEQFF. The CDR3 DNA reads as TGTGCCAGCAGCTCGACCAACAGACTAGCGGGTGTCGATGAGCAGTTCTTC. The chain recombines TRBV5-6 with TRBJ2-1; TRBD2 matches at 10 bases. Germline V gives CDR1 SGHDT, CDR2 YYEEEE. The CDR3 is 17 amino acids. Trimming removed 3 bases from V and 8 bases from J; junction bases left unmatched: 14.

V and J are TRBV15 and TRBJ1-1; 9 nucleotides match TRBD1. After removal of 3 bases from V and 4 bases from J, the junction contained 6 bases not matched to a gene. The germline CDR1 and CDR2 sequences are LNHNV and YYDKDF (reference sequence). This CDR3 spans 15 amino acids. CDR3 protein: CATSRETGGSTEAFF. CDR3 sequence (DNA): TGTGCCACCAGCAGGGAGACAGGGGGAAGCACTGAAGCTTTCTTT.

J is TRBJ1-1 and V is TRBV11-3; D gene ambiguous. Trimming took 1 base from V and 1 from J, leaving 4 bases between them. Germline V gene lookup returns CDR1 SGHNT and CDR2 YENEEA. CDR3 size: 13 residues. The CDR3 region is CASSLVRNTEAFF. CDR3 nucleotide sequence: TGTGCCAGCAGCTTAGTGAGGAACACTGAAGCTTTCTTT.

The table lists this clone with a few counts. V and J are TRBV11-3 and TRBJ2-5, with 10 positions matching TRBD1. There are 17 residues in the CDR3. Germline V lookup: CDR1 SGHNT, CDR2 YENEEA. Unmatched junction bases numbered 11, after V lost 3 bases and J lost 4 bases. The CDR3 DNA reads TGTGCCAGCAGCTTTGGGACAGGGGTAAAGAGGTCAGAGACCCAGTACTTC. Translation gives CASSFGTGVKRSETQYF.

The chain employs TRBV4-1 and TRBJ1-4; perhaps TRBD1 as D (6 bases). CDR1 and CDR2 (germline): MGHRA, YSYEKL. The CDR3 is 15 amino acids. Trimming removed 3 bases from V and 4 bases from J, with 12 bases in between. CDR3 DNA sequence: TGCGCCAGCAGCCAGGAGACAGGCTTTAATGAAAAACTGTTTTTT. Its translation: CASSQETGFNEKLFF.

The CDR3 region is CSSSLRTSSYNEQFF. The DNA of the CDR3 is TGCAGCTCATCCCTCCGGACTAGTTCCTACAATGAGCAGTTCTTC. J is TRBJ2-1 and V is TRBV29-1; TRBD2 aligns across 7 bases. The germline V gene has CDR1 SQVTM and CDR2 ANQGSEA. The CDR3 totals 15 residues. The V segment lost 8 bases and the J segment 1 base; nucleotides outside the gene matches: 11.

This clone was counted many times. The chain recombines TRBV10-3 with TRBJ1-3; D is unresolved. Per germline, CDR1 ENHRY and CDR2 SYGVKD. The CDR3 is 13 residues long. Between the trimmed V and J ends, which lost 4 bases and 3 bases, there was a span of 7 bases. The chain's CDR3 is CAISGTVGNTIYF. CDR3 in DNA: TGTGCCATCAGTGGCACAGTTGGAAACACCATATATTTT.

DNA for the CDR3: TGTGCCAGCAGCCAAAAACAATCTGGGGCCAACGTCCTGACTTTC. The encoded protein is CASSQKQSGANVLTF. This sequence joins TRBV14 and TRBJ2-6; no clear D gene. This CDR3 is 15 amino acids long. The germline V and J ends were trimmed by 2 bases and 1 base, with 6 bases remaining between them. Looked up from germline, CDR1 is SGHDN and CDR2 is FVKESK. The whole variable domain, remainder taken from reference TRBV14 and TRBJ2-6, is EAGVTQFPSHSVIEKGQTVTLRCDPISGHDNLYWYRRVMGKEIKFLLHFVKESKQDESGMPNNRFLAERTGGTYSTLKVQPAELEDSGVYFCASSQKQSGANVLTFGAGSRLTVL.

The chain links TRBV4-1 to TRBJ2-1; 11 positions agree with TRBD2. Germline V CDR1 and CDR2: MGHRA, YSYEKL. This CDR3 is built from 21 residues. V lost 2 bases to trimming and J lost 0 bases; unmatched junction nucleotides: 15. This CDR3 reads CASSQSPLAGVARGSYNEQFF. In DNA form, the CDR3 reads TGCGCCAGCAGCCAATCCCCACTAGCGGGAGTTGCCCGCGGCTCCTACAATGAGCAGTTCTTC.

The chain is built from TRBV9 and TRBJ1-1, with a tentative D call TRBD1 (5 bases). CDR1 is SGDLS and CDR2 is YYNGEE in the germline V gene. The CDR3 sequence is 15 residues long. The ends were cut back, 6 bases at V and 0 bases at J, with 15 bases in the middle. The CDR3 DNA follows: TGTGCCAGCAACTCCGCCGACAGTTTGAACACTGAAGCTTTCTTT. Translating gives CASNSADSLNTEAFF.

The genes are TRBV28 and TRBJ1-2, with TRBD1 as a possible D gene (5 bases). Trimming stripped 4 bases from V and 4 bases from J, with 16 bases between. Looked up from germline, CDR1 is MDHEN and CDR2 is SYDVKM. The CDR3 length is 15 residues. For the CDR3, the DNA is TGTGCCAGCAGTTCATGGGGGGGGATAAGCTATGGCTACACCTTC. It codes for CASSSWGGISYGYTF.

For the CDR3, the DNA is TGTGCCAGCAGTTACACGGGGTTTGTCGGGGAGCTGTTTTTT. It encodes CASSYTGFVGELFF. V is TRBV6-2 or TRBV6-3 and J is TRBJ2-2; TRBD2 might be the D (5 bases). Deletions cut 2 bases from V and 7 bases from J, with 11 bases between. Germline V CDR1 and CDR2: MNHEY, SVGEGT. The CDR3 sequence is 14 residues long.

The J gene is TRBJ1-2, the V gene TRBV24-1; D gene uncertain. CDR1 and CDR2 (germline): KGHDR, SFDVKD. This CDR3 comprises 12 residues. V was shortened by 5 bases and J by 3 bases, with 6 bases between the two germline ends. DNA of the CDR3: TGTGCCACCAGTGGTAGAGACTATGGCTACACCTTC. Translating gives CATSGRDYGYTF.

The chain recombines TRBV27 with TRBJ1-2, with no clear D. Germline V CDR1 and CDR2: MNHEY, SMNVEV (reference sequence). V was pared by 5 bases and J by 0 bases, with 19 bases between. The CDR3 contains 17 residues. As DNA, the CDR3 is TGTGCCAGCAGTCCCACGCCTCGTGCAGAAACTAACTATGGCTACACCTTC. Its translation is CASSPTPRAETNYGYTF.

The chain joins TRBV7-2 to TRBJ2-5; 11 bases agree with TRBD2. This CDR3 region has 18 residues. Per the germline V gene, CDR1 is SGHTA and CDR2 is FQGNSA. Unmatched junction bases numbered 12, after V lost 0 bases and J lost 6 bases. The DNA of the CDR3 is TGTGCCAGCAGCTTAGCCACAAGTAGCGGGAGGGCCGTGAAGACCCAGTACTTC. The encoded protein is CASSLATSSGRAVKTQYF.

In this sample, this clone turned up a few times. J is TRBJ1-1 and V is TRBV2; 7 positions match TRBD1. Trimming removed 4 bases from V and 1 base from J; junction bases left unmatched: 3. The V gene's germline CDR1 is SNHLY and CDR2 FYNNEI. The CDR3 sequence is 14 residues long. The CDR3 protein is CASSVGTANTEAFF. The CDR3, as DNA: TGTGCCAGCAGTGTGGGGACAGCGAACACTGAAGCTTTCTTT.